A selection of T cell receptor beta chains follows, all from one sample in a study of blood T cells in healthy people across ages. A single record per CDR3 protein comes from TCRdb applying MiXCR to the 5' RACE reads. The data contain roughly 800,000 distinct CDR3 sequences, roughly 60% of them singletons. Source material: blood. Source of these receptors: a young man in good health. The CDR3 runs from the conserved cysteine through the conserved F or W. D genes are given only for firm matches. The size entry is marked missing in some rows and otherwise reads once, few, many or a size class.

D gene	V gene	clone size	J gene	CDR3 protein	CDR3 DNA
-	TRBV7-6	-	TRBJ2-1	CASSLELAWDSYNEQFF	TGTGCCAGCAGCTTAGAACTAGCATGGGACTCCTACAATGAGCAGTTCTTC
TRBD2	TRBV9	-	TRBJ2-1	CASRPFSGLDIEQFF	TGTGCCAGTCGACCCTTTAGCGGGCTTGATATTGAGCAGTTCTTC
-	TRBV29-1	-	TRBJ2-5	CSGSVGGAKETQYF	TGCAGCGGGTCGGTGGGGGGCGCAAAGGAGACCCAGTACTTC
-	TRBV4-3	-	TRBJ2-5	CASSQDVGRRQYF	TGCGCCAGCAGCCAAGATGTGGGGCGTCGGCAGTACTTC
TRBD2	TRBV9	once	TRBJ2-7	CASGVGLGTSGGPIYEQYF	TGTGCCAGCGGCGTAGGACTTGGGACTAGCGGGGGCCCTATCTACGAGCAGTACTTC
-	TRBV6-5	-	TRBJ1-4	CASSYSIATGNEKLFF	TGTGCCAGCAGTTACTCGATCGCTACGGGTAATGAAAAACTGTTTTTT
-	TRBV20-1	-	TRBJ1-2	CSASTGSSYGYTF	TGCAGTGCTAGCACAGGATCCAGCTATGGCTACACCTTC
-	TRBV20-1	-	TRBJ2-5	CSARDGVTQYF	TGCAGTGCTAGAGATGGGGTGACCCAGTACTTC
-	TRBV5-1	-	TRBJ2-1	CASSLAMGGESGEQFF	TGCGCCAGCAGCTTGGCCATGGGGGGCGAGTCGGGCGAGCAGTTCTTC
-	TRBV4-1	-	TRBJ2-1	CASSQENLSEQFF	TGCGCCAGCAGCCAAGAAAATCTCAGTGAGCAGTTCTTC
-	TRBV5-5	-	TRBJ2-6	CASSEGGEANVLTF	TGTGCCAGCAGCGAAGGGGGAGAGGCCAACGTCCTGACTTTC
-	TRBV12-3/TRBV12-4	-	TRBJ1-2	CASSLSRGVAYGYTF	TGTGCCAGCAGTTTATCCAGAGGGGTGGCTTATGGCTACACCTTC
TRBD2	TRBV12-3/TRBV12-4	-	TRBJ2-7	CASRISGEVYEQYF	TGTGCCAGCAGAATTAGCGGGGAAGTCTACGAGCAGTACTTC
TRBD2	TRBV7-2	-	TRBJ2-5	CASSFSASGGAGTQETQYF	TGTGCCAGCAGCTTCTCGGCTAGCGGGGGGGCCGGTACCCAAGAGACCCAGTACTTC
-	TRBV11-2	once	TRBJ1-3	CASSYQQNTIYF	TGTGCCAGCAGCTATCAACAAAACACCATATATTTT
-	TRBV4-1	-	TRBJ2-7	CASSQGQATYEQYF	TGCGCCAGCAGCCAAGGACAGGCGACCTACGAGCAGTACTTC
TRBD2	TRBV11-2	few	TRBJ2-5	CASSSHKIAGNQETQYF	TGTGCCAGCAGCTCTCACAAAATAGCGGGAAACCAAGAGACCCAGTACTTC
-	TRBV4-2	-	TRBJ2-1	CASSQGREQFF	TGTGCCAGCAGCCAAGGTCGTGAGCAGTTCTTC
-	TRBV2	-	TRBJ1-4	CASSQQGGSNEKLFF	TGTGCCAGCAGTCAACAGGGTGGCTCTAATGAAAAACTGTTTTTT
-	TRBV7-2	-	TRBJ2-1	CASSFSDGNEQFF	TGTGCCAGCAGCTTCTCGGACGGCAATGAGCAGTTCTTC
-	TRBV24-1	-	TRBJ1-2	CATSREGNGYTF	TGTGCCACCTCTCGAGAGGGCAACGGCTACACCTTC
-	TRBV6-2/TRBV6-3	-	TRBJ2-6	CASGEEESSGANVLTF	TGTGCCAGCGGGGAGGAAGAGAGCTCTGGGGCCAACGTCCTGACTTTC
-	TRBV20-1	-	TRBJ1-5	CSATDRSNQPQHF	TGCAGTGCTACCGATCGAAGCAATCAGCCCCAGCATTTT
-	TRBV6-6	-	TRBJ2-7	CASSYSVDEQYF	TGTGCCAGCAGTTACTCTGTCGACGAGCAGTACTTC
-	TRBV6-4	-	TRBJ2-3	CASSDSSEGESTDTQYF	TGTGCCAGCAGTGACTCGAGCGAGGGAGAGAGCACAGATACGCAGTATTTT
-	TRBV7-9	-	TRBJ2-5	CAGSLGWEQYF	TGTGCCGGCAGCCTCGGGTGGGAGCAGTACTTC
TRBD2	TRBV7-2	few	TRBJ2-5	CASSRSGEETQYF	TGTGCCAGCAGCCGAAGCGGGGAAGAGACCCAGTACTTC
-	TRBV6-5	-	TRBJ2-7	CASSYAGSAVEQYF	TGTGCCAGCAGTTACGCAGGGTCGGCGGTAGAGCAGTACTTC
-	TRBV29-1	few	TRBJ2-3	CSAVVGGPDTQYF	TGCAGCGCCGTAGTAGGGGGTCCAGATACGCAGTATTTT
-	TRBV20-1	-	TRBJ2-1	CSAILSGLTYNEQFF	TGCAGTGCCATCCTCAGCGGGTTGACCTACAATGAGCAGTTCTTC
-	TRBV25-1	few	TRBJ2-1	CASGEGQRLTSGSYNEQFF	TGTGCCAGCGGAGAGGGACAGCGTCTTACTAGCGGCTCCTACAATGAGCAGTTCTTC
TRBD2	TRBV20-1	few	TRBJ2-7	CSAPTGGGLAGDYEQYF	TGCAGTGCCCCCACCGGAGGGGGACTAGCGGGAGACTACGAGCAGTACTTC